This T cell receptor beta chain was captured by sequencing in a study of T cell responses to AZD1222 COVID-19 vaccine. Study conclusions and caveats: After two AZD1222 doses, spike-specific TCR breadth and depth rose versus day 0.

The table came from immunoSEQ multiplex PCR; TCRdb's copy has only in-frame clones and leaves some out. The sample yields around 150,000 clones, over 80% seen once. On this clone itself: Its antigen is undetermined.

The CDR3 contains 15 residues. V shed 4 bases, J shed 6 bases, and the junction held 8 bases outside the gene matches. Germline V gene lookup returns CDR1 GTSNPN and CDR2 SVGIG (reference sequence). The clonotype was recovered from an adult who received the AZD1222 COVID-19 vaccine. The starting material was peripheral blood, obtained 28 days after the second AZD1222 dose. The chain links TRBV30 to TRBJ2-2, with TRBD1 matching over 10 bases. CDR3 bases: TGTGCCTGGACCCGCCCGACAGGGGGCCCCGGGGAGCTGTTTTTT. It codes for CAWTRPTGGPGELFF. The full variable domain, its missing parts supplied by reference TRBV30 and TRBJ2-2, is SQTIHQWPATLVQPVGSPLSLECTVEGTSNPNLYWYRQAAGRGLQLLFYSVGIGQISSEVPQNLSASRPQDRQFILSSKKLLLSDSGFYLCAWTRPTGGPGELFFGEGSRLTVL.